This is a list of T cell receptor beta chains from one sample in a study of blood T cell repertoires in COVID-19. Measured with immunoSEQ multiplex PCR; TCRdb has only the in-frame clones, and not every one. The data contain over 200,000 clones, around 86% of them singletons. Sequenced input: peripheral blood. Receptor source: a man in his 60s who had recovered from COVID-19. Both conserved end residues are trimmed from each CDR3. The D gene is left open where the match is weak.

D gene: NA
V gene: TRBV11-3
J gene: TRBJ2-1
CDR3 protein: ASSLGGTANEQF

D gene: TRBD1
V gene: TRBV18
J gene: TRBJ2-2
CDR3 protein: ASARQGGSGELF

D gene: NA
V gene: TRBV6-5
J gene: TRBJ2-7
CDR3 protein: ASSSTTVSYEQY

D gene: NA
V gene: TRBV11-2
J gene: TRBJ1-3
CDR3 protein: ASSLHARASGNTIY

D gene: TRBD1
V gene: TRBV5-5
J gene: TRBJ1-4
CDR3 protein: ASSFRTGGGEKLF

D gene: NA
V gene: TRBV6-2/TRBV6-3
J gene: TRBJ1-5
CDR3 protein: ASSGRAGSNQPQH

D gene: TRBD1
V gene: TRBV10-3
J gene: TRBJ1-2
CDR3 protein: AISGPGQANNYGYT

D gene: TRBD2
V gene: TRBV2
J gene: TRBJ2-3
CDR3 protein: ASSELAGGTTDTQY

D gene: TRBD1
V gene: TRBV7-9
J gene: TRBJ1-4
CDR3 protein: ASSLGTGGRDEKLF

D gene: TRBD2
V gene: TRBV24-1
J gene: TRBJ2-2
CDR3 protein: AGGLADTGELF

D gene: NA
V gene: TRBV2
J gene: TRBJ2-1
CDR3 protein: ASSDVTAYNEQF

D gene: TRBD1
V gene: TRBV10-3
J gene: TRBJ2-5
CDR3 protein: AISDQQGARETQY

D gene: NA
V gene: TRBV6-1
J gene: TRBJ2-1
CDR3 protein: ASSDWRRGGYNEQF

D gene: NA
V gene: TRBV7-9
J gene: TRBJ1-1
CDR3 protein: ASSRREGGMNTEAF

D gene: NA
V gene: TRBV6-5
J gene: TRBJ1-3
CDR3 protein: ASSPGHRSGNTIY

D gene: NA
V gene: TRBV3-1/TRBV3-2
J gene: TRBJ2-5
CDR3 protein: ASTAASAETQY

D gene: NA
V gene: TRBV5-4
J gene: TRBJ2-5
CDR3 protein: ASSLVQGETQY